This T cell receptor beta chain was found in a study of CD8 T cells in ankylosing spondylitis. Study-wide points: The disease-linked clones had a CD8+ phenotype and low blood frequencies. Existing reports had already noted some motif variants in reactive arthritis synovial fluid and blood. It appeared that ankylosing spondylitis blood was characterized by a TCR beta motif of fewer than 10 highly homologous variants.

Researchers built TCR beta libraries using quantitative 5'-RACE with molecular barcodes. Using its own MiXCR run on the 5' RACE reads, TCRdb lists one record per CDR3 protein. This sample has about 280,000 distinct CDR3 sequences, with around 20% found just once. Comment on this clonotype: What it binds is unknown.

This CDR3 spans 14 amino acids. The ends lost 1 base at V and 8 bases at J; junction bases unmatched: 3. In germline, CDR1 is SGHRS, CDR2 YFSETQ. This chain connects TRBV5-1 to TRBJ2-1, with 10 bases identical to TRBD1. The TCR sequence derives from a male donor with ankylosing spondylitis or in good health (not recorded which). Sequenced: blood, either unsorted or a sorted T cell fraction (not recorded which). The CDR3 DNA sequence: TGCGCCAGCAGCTTGCGGACAGGGGGACATGAGCAGTTCTTC. This encodes CASSLRTGGHEQFF.